This TCR beta chain was identified during a study of T cell responses to AZD1222 COVID-19 vaccine. Study findings and constraints: Spike-specific TCR breadth and depth both grew after two AZD1222 doses.

Germline CDR1 and CDR2: MGHRA and YSYEKL. The CDR3 has 15 amino acids. V was pared by 0 bases and J by 3 bases, with 1 base of the junction left unmatched. With regard to this clone: Its target is unknown.

Sequencing used immunoSEQ multiplex PCR; TCRdb keeps in-frame clones, though not all of them. The table shows under 110,000 clones, with 90% occurring only once. The chain employs TRBV4-1 and TRBJ1-1, with TRBD1 matching over 10 bases. Sample: peripheral blood, taken on day 0 of AZD1222 vaccination. This sequence originates from an adult in good health. In nucleotides, the CDR3 is TGCGCCAGCAGCCAAGAGGGACAGGGGTACACTGAAGCTTTCTTT. This translates into CASSQEGQGYTEAFF.